This TCR beta chain came from a study of cytomegalovirus exposure and HLA in healthy donors. As for the study in general: Researchers found that less than 90% of 350 to 500 genotyped donors fell within the Caucasian-associated ancestry cluster.

Study-wide findings and caveats: V segments that were indistinguishable, TRBV6-2 and TRBV6-3 among them, were omitted from analysis.

The V gene's germline CDR1 is LNHDA and CDR2 SQIVND (reference sequence). This CDR3 spans 15 amino acids. Trimming removed 2 bases from V and 2 bases from J; junction bases left unmatched: 4. The primer mix had 60 Vbeta and 13 Jbeta primers. The data were produced by immunoSEQ multiplex PCR, yet TCRdb's version contains in-frame clones alone and is incomplete. The sample consists of about 110,000 clones, 75% to 85% of them appearing once. This clone was observed a handful of times. Its target is unknown. The sequencing sample was made of PBMCs. The chain recombines TRBV19 with TRBJ1-2; 8 positions agree with TRBD1. The sequence was obtained from a man aged 30 to 39 in good health and CMV-seronegative. The CDR3 coding sequence is TGTGCCAGTAGTATACAGGGGGCGCAAAACTATGGCTACACCTTC. It is translated as CASSIQGAQNYGYTF.